The following is a T cell receptor (beta chain) sequence with its context. In its sample, this clonotype was seen many times. Its antigen is unknown. No clone much larger than this one lies a single base away; base qualities are absent. This entry is derived from a study of neurological immune-mediated disorders (dated by TCRdb to about 2019). General notes on the study: Peripheral blood TCR-beta repertoires from patients with HTLV-I-associated myelopathy (HAM/TSP), patients with multiple sclerosis, and healthy controls were compared in the study using UMI-based sequencing. The roughly 99 TCR-beta libraries covered PBMC samples along with longitudinal samples, technical triplicates, and paired sorted CD4+ and CD8+ T-cell subsets. Of the roughly 70 subjects in the cohort, approximately 15 were HAM/TSP patients, roughly 35 were multiple sclerosis patients, and about 20 were healthy controls. General findings and caveats noted by the study authors: TCR clonal expansion was greatest in HAM/TSP patients and smallest in MS patients, who ranked below even healthy controls. No identical CDR3 amino acid sequences were found to be shared among expanded clones across subjects, suggesting that TCR-beta repertoires were private in all groups.

cDNA was synthesized by template-switch 5'RACE using a primer with a 10-nucleotide random unique molecular identifier that tagged each TCR transcript. Each sequencing run produced over 200 million TCR-beta sequences covering 15-18 subjects. The RNeasy kit was used to extract total RNA. The KAPA Real-time Library Amplification kit was used to amplify TCR-beta VDJ regions with primers for the TCR constant region and the 5'RACE anchor. Sample indexes and Illumina adaptors were added in a first PCR, after which library yield was increased in a second PCR. After purification with Ampure beads, the TCR product of roughly 650 bp was size-selected on a 2% E-gel SizeSelection system. Before pooling, libraries had their quality checked on a Bioanalyzer, their concentration measured with Qubit, and their quantity determined with the Kapa Library Quantification kit. Paired-end 2 x 150 bp sequencing of the libraries was performed on an Illumina HiSeq 2500. To increase sequence diversity, roughly 24-31% phiX was spiked into each library pool. Per the authors' processing: The quality-filtered reads were processed with the UMI-based MiGEC pipeline, whose error correction step removed more than 80% of the raw TCR sequences. VDJ genes were aligned to IMGT germline references, and each clonotype was defined by a unique CDR3 amino acid sequence together with V-J genes. Clonal expansion, Shannon diversity and CDR3 relatedness were evaluated with VDJtools (CalcPairwiseDistances, ClusterSamples), while phylogenetic trees were built in CLCbio workbench. Using coefficient-of-variation modelling across technical triplicates, the study counted a clone as expanded if it had at least 8 unique UMIs. TCRdb applied fastp at Q25 and MiXCR to the public reads, then kept only in-frame beta chains. Each CDR3 protein gets just one entry, which takes the most common genes and DNA from the rows behind it. TCRdb assigned the V and J calls; the authors' analysis was not used. The sample data list roughly 22,000 distinct CDR3 sequences, and 5.5% to 8% of these were observed just once. The ten largest clonotypes hold about 48% of the sample.

The healthy controls were volunteers from blood banks in Maryland, USA. Sorted-subset TCR libraries were prepared from fewer than 1.3 million sorted CD4+ or CD8+ T cells. Peripheral blood was subjected to Ficoll-Hypaque density gradient centrifugation to isolate PBMCs, which were then cryopreserved in liquid nitrogen. The study also sequenced paired sorted CD4+ and CD8+ subsets from healthy controls, HAM/TSP patients and MS patients. The clonotype originates from a man aged 18 to 30 in good health. The sequenced material came from CD8+ T cells from blood.

The DNA sequence is given as TGCGCCAGCAGCTTGGCCTCCATGAACACTGAAGCTTTCTTT. This sequence encodes CASSLASMNTEAFF. The chain was built from TRBV5-1 and TRBJ1-1; the D gene remains uncertain. At the junction V is shortened by 0 bases and J by 0 bases, with 6 bases in between. The cysteine opens and the phenylalanine closes a CDR3 of 14 amino acids. Of the read, only the CDR3 DNA is kept; its 42 bases are in frame from base 1. CDR1 and CDR2, per the germline V gene, are SGHRS and YFSETQ.